This T cell receptor (beta chain) was captured in a study of cytomegalovirus exposure and HLA in healthy donors. Vbeta (60) and Jbeta (13) primers were used in the PCR. The repertoire was sequenced with immunoSEQ multiplex PCR; TCRdb's copy has only in-frame clones and lacks some. The sample contains some 130,000 clones, around 71% of which appear only once. This clone was counted a single time. Its antigen is not identified. Germline CDR1 is WNHNN and CDR2 is SYGVQD (reference sequence). The V end lost 3 bases, the J end lost 0 bases, and 3 bases lay between the germline ends. The CDR3 runs 12 residues. General study findings and limits: Cytomegalovirus status was reportedly diagnosed by the classifier with high sensitivity and specificity.

Source material: PBMCs. The clonotype originates from a woman aged 60 to 75 in good health and CMV-seropositive. The chain joins TRBV10-1 to TRBJ2-7; no definite D call. This CDR3 is CASSDYSYEQYF. CDR3 bases: TGCGCCAGCAGTGATTACTCCTACGAGCAGTACTTC.